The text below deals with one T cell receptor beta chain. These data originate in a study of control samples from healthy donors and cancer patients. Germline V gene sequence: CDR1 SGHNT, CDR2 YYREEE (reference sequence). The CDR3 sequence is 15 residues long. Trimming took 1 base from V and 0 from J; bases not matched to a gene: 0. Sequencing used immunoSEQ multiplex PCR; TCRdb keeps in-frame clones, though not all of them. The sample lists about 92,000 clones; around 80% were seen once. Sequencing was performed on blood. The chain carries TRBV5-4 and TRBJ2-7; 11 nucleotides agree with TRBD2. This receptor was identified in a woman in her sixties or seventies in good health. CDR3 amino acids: CASSLTSGSSYEQYF. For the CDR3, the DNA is TGTGCCAGCAGCTTGACTAGCGGGAGCTCCTACGAGCAGTACTTC.